This paragraph covers one T cell receptor beta chain sequence. The antigen remains unidentified. Extracted from the samples, RNA was reverse transcribed into cDNA to serve as the sequencing template. Sequencing was performed with immunoSEQ multiplex PCR; in TCRdb, only in-frame clones are kept and a portion is missing. The profile covers 150,000 to 200,000 clones, with over 50% appearing a single time and about 15% taken by the ten largest. These data come from a study of CD8+ T cells in alopecia areata. Study-wide background: Patients received oral tofacitinib, 5 to 10 mg twice daily, for moderate-to-severe alopecia areata. Points from the study as a whole: Scalp sequencing captures resident alphabeta T cells of normal skin too.

The sorting of PBMCs gave CD4+ and CD8+ T cells. From germline, CDR1 is GTSNPN and CDR2 SVGIG (reference sequence). The V gene lost 0 bases and the J gene lost 4 bases, with 13 bases spanning the gap. This CDR3 is 15 amino acids long. The clonotype originates from a human donor with alopecia areata. Sequencing was performed on CD4+ T cells sorted from blood, taken at week 0. This chain connects TRBV30 to TRBJ1-5; D is ambiguous. The CDR3 protein is CAWSVSGGGNQPQHF. In DNA, the CDR3 is TGTGCCTGGAGTGTGTCGGGTGGAGGTAATCAGCCCCAGCATTTT.